Listed below are T cell receptor beta chains from one sample, sequenced in a study of blood T cell repertoires in COVID-19. Method: immunoSEQ multiplex PCR; TCRdb's copy keeps in-frame clones and lacks some. The sample lists more than 150,000 clones; roughly nine tenths were seen once. The sequenced material came from PBMCs or T cells enriched from blood (not recorded which). The receptors were sampled from a woman in her 30s who had recovered from COVID-19. Each CDR3 is given with its conserved first and last residue. Fields, in order: clone size, V gene, J gene, D gene, CDR3 DNA, CDR3 protein. The D gene is left open where the match is weak. Size is stated for part of the rows, as once, few or many counts, or as a class when the clone is expanded.

size: -; V: TRBV5-5; J: TRBJ1-6; D: -; DNA: TGTGCCAGCAGCCCCTCGAGGAGGGTCCCTTCACCCCTCCACTTT; CDR3: CASSPSRRVPSPLHF
size: -; V: TRBV7-9; J: TRBJ1-5; D: -; DNA: TGTGCCAGCAGCTTAGACCCAGGCAATCAGCCCCAGCATTTT; CDR3: CASSLDPGNQPQHF
size: -; V: TRBV30; J: TRBJ1-6; D: -; DNA: TGTGCCTGGAGTGTAGCGCCTCAGAATTCACCCCTCCACTTT; CDR3: CAWSVAPQNSPLHF
size: -; V: TRBV9; J: TRBJ2-2; D: -; DNA: TGTGCCAGCAGCCCAAGTACAGGGTTGGGCGGGGAGCTGTTTTTT; CDR3: CASSPSTGLGGELFF
size: -; V: TRBV5-6; J: TRBJ2-1; D: -; DNA: TGTGCCAGCAGCTTGGACAGAAGCTCCTACAATGAGCAGTTCTTC; CDR3: CASSLDRSSYNEQFF
size: -; V: TRBV18; J: TRBJ1-1; D: -; DNA: TGTGCCAGCTCACCACGGCCAGGGGCGGACACTGAAGCTTTCTTT; CDR3: CASSPRPGADTEAFF
size: -; V: TRBV19; J: TRBJ1-5; D: TRBD1; DNA: TGTGCCAGTAACAAGGGGGCGAGCAATCAGCCCCAGCATTTT; CDR3: CASNKGASNQPQHF
size: -; V: TRBV2; J: TRBJ2-2; D: -; DNA: TGTGCCAGCAGCCCCACTTGGACCGGGGAGCTGTTTTTT; CDR3: CASSPTWTGELFF
size: -; V: TRBV25-1; J: TRBJ2-1; D: -; DNA: TGTGCCAGCAGCCCCCACGGGGCAGGGAGGTTCAATGAGCAGTTCTTC; CDR3: CASSPHGAGRFNEQFF
size: -; V: TRBV30; J: TRBJ1-1; D: TRBD1; DNA: TGTGCCTGGCAGGGGGCGGAGGTCACTGAAGCTTTCTTT; CDR3: CAWQGAEVTEAFF
size: -; V: TRBV5-8; J: TRBJ1-3; D: -; DNA: TGTGCCAGCAGCTTGAATCTGATAGACTTCTCTGGAAACACCATATATTTT; CDR3: CASSLNLIDFSGNTIYF
size: -; V: TRBV30; J: TRBJ2-7; D: TRBD1; DNA: TGTGCCTGGAGGACCGGGACAGGGGTTGGGCAGTACTTC; CDR3: CAWRTGTGVGQYF
size: -; V: TRBV27; J: TRBJ1-2; D: TRBD1; DNA: TGTGCCAGCAGCCCGCGACAGGGGAGGGGTGGCTACACCTTC; CDR3: CASSPRQGRGGYTF
size: -; V: TRBV7-9; J: TRBJ1-1; D: -; DNA: TGTGCCAGCAGCTTAGTCACAAATGAAGCTTTCTTT; CDR3: CASSLVTNEAFF
size: few; V: TRBV20-1; J: TRBJ2-3; D: -; DNA: TGCAGTGCTATAGCTGCAGATACGCAGTATTTT; CDR3: CSAIAADTQYF
size: -; V: TRBV19; J: TRBJ2-1; D: TRBD2; DNA: TGTGCCAGTAGTATCGACGGACTAGCGGGGCTACTCTTCTTC; CDR3: CASSIDGLAGLLFF
size: -; V: TRBV2; J: TRBJ2-1; D: TRBD2; DNA: TGTGCCACTAGCGGGAGGGTCTACAATGAGCAGTTCTTC; CDR3: CATSGRVYNEQFF
size: -; V: TRBV6-2/TRBV6-3; J: TRBJ1-2; D: TRBD1; DNA: TGTGCCAGCAGTTACTCGGGGACAGTCTATGGCTACACCTTC; CDR3: CASSYSGTVYGYTF
size: -; V: TRBV18; J: TRBJ1-4; D: -; DNA: TGTGCCAGCTCACCATTCCCAGACACCCCAACTAATGAAAAACTGTTTTTT; CDR3: CASSPFPDTPTNEKLFF
size: -; V: TRBV7-2; J: TRBJ1-5; D: -; DNA: TGTGCCAGCAGCCAGTCAGGCAGGTACAATCAGCCCCAGCATTTT; CDR3: CASSQSGRYNQPQHF
size: once; V: TRBV11-3; J: TRBJ1-1; D: TRBD1; DNA: TGTGCCAGCAGCCCCCGGACAGGGGATAACACTGAAGCTTTCTTT; CDR3: CASSPRTGDNTEAFF
size: -; V: TRBV5-1; J: TRBJ2-1; D: TRBD2; DNA: TGCGCCAGCAGCCCCGCCGCTGGGGGGGACAATGAGCAGTTCTTC; CDR3: CASSPAAGGDNEQFF
size: -; V: TRBV19; J: TRBJ1-1; D: TRBD1; DNA: TGTGCCAGTAGAGACAGGGCTCAAAGGGGTACTGAAGCTTTCTTT; CDR3: CASRDRAQRGTEAFF
size: -; V: TRBV4-3; J: TRBJ2-1; D: -; DNA: TGCGCCAGCAGCCCGGACACGGCTAACCTCGACAATGAGCAGTTCTTC; CDR3: CASSPDTANLDNEQFF
size: -; V: TRBV6-1; J: TRBJ1-4; D: -; DNA: TGTGCCAGCAGTGAACACAGGCAGAATGAAAAACTGTTTTTT; CDR3: CASSEHRQNEKLFF
size: -; V: TRBV6-2/TRBV6-3; J: TRBJ2-7; D: TRBD1; DNA: TGTGCCAGCAGCTTAAAACCCCTGGACAGGGGAAGCCACGAGCAGTACTTC; CDR3: CASSLKPLDRGSHEQYF
size: -; V: TRBV10-3; J: TRBJ1-1; D: TRBD1; DNA: TGTGCCATCAGAACAGGACAGGGCGAGAACACTGAAGCTTTCTTT; CDR3: CAIRTGQGENTEAFF
size: -; V: TRBV30; J: TRBJ2-5; D: -; DNA: TGTGCCTGGACGGCTAGCAGGGAGACCCAGTACTTC; CDR3: CAWTASRETQYF
size: -; V: TRBV4-3; J: TRBJ2-5; D: TRBD2; DNA: TGCGCCAGCAGCCAAGGAGACGCTAGCGGGGGGGTCCGAGAGACCCAGTACTTC; CDR3: CASSQGDASGGVRETQYF
size: -; V: TRBV6-5; J: TRBJ1-6; D: -; DNA: TGTGCCAGCAGTTCCGGGACAAATTCACCCCTCCACTTT; CDR3: CASSSGTNSPLHF
size: -; V: TRBV7-8; J: TRBJ2-1; D: TRBD2; DNA: TGTGCCAGCAGCGGGCGGGAGGGCCGAGGCAATGAGCAGTTCTTC; CDR3: CASSGREGRGNEQFF
size: -; V: TRBV5-1; J: TRBJ2-2; D: TRBD2; DNA: TGCGCCAGCAGCTTGGCTAGCGGGAGGGCGAACACCGGGGAGCTGTTTTTT; CDR3: CASSLASGRANTGELFF
size: -; V: TRBV19; J: TRBJ2-3; D: -; DNA: TGTGCCAGTAGTATCGGACAGACCACAGATACGCAGTATTTT; CDR3: CASSIGQTTDTQYF
size: few; V: TRBV2; J: TRBJ2-6; D: -; DNA: TGTGCCAGCAGTGACTCGGGCTCTGGGGCCAACGTCCTGACTTTC; CDR3: CASSDSGSGANVLTF
size: -; V: TRBV5-1; J: TRBJ2-2; D: -; DNA: TGCGCCAGCAGCTTATTACAGGGCGACACCGGGGAGCTGTTTTTT; CDR3: CASSLLQGDTGELFF
size: -; V: TRBV7-2; J: TRBJ2-5; D: TRBD2; DNA: TGTGCCAGCAGCTTAGCGCGGGGGGAGACCCAGTACTTC; CDR3: CASSLARGETQYF
size: once; V: TRBV11-3; J: TRBJ1-2; D: -; DNA: TGTGCCAGCAGCTTATTCCCTGGTAGAGGCTATGGCTACACCTTC; CDR3: CASSLFPGRGYGYTF
size: -; V: TRBV30; J: TRBJ2-1; D: TRBD2; DNA: TGTGCCTGGAGTCGTGGCTTGACTAGCGGCGTATACAATGAGCAGTTCTTC; CDR3: CAWSRGLTSGVYNEQFF
size: -; V: TRBV19; J: TRBJ2-7; D: -; DNA: TGTGCCAGTAGTCATCGGCAGGGGAGCTACGAGCAGTACTTC; CDR3: CASSHRQGSYEQYF
size: -; V: TRBV5-5; J: TRBJ2-1; D: -; DNA: TGTGCCAGCAGCCTCTCTATAAATGAGCAGTTCTTC; CDR3: CASSLSINEQFF
size: -; V: TRBV11-3; J: TRBJ2-3; D: TRBD2; DNA: TGTGCCAGCAGCTTTAGCGGGAGCACAGATACGCAGTATTTT; CDR3: CASSFSGSTDTQYF
size: -; V: TRBV7-2; J: TRBJ2-5; D: TRBD2; DNA: TGTGCCAGCAGCAAAAGCGGGGGGGCGGCGAAAGAGACCCAGTACTTC; CDR3: CASSKSGGAAKETQYF
size: -; V: TRBV7-7; J: TRBJ1-3; D: -; DNA: TGTGCTAGCAGCTTATCGCCAGGTGATGGAAACACCATATATTTT; CDR3: CASSLSPGDGNTIYF
size: -; V: TRBV5-5; J: TRBJ1-2; D: -; DNA: TGTGCCAGCAGCTTGGGGACAGTTATTTATGGCTACACCTTC; CDR3: CASSLGTVIYGYTF
size: -; V: TRBV7-7; J: TRBJ2-5; D: TRBD2; DNA: TGTGCCAGCAGCCCCGGGCGGGTTATAGCGGGAGGGTCAGAGACCCAGTACTTC; CDR3: CASSPGRVIAGGSETQYF
size: -; V: TRBV27; J: TRBJ2-5; D: TRBD2; DNA: TGTGCCAGCAGTTTAGACCCCCGGCGGGGGCAAGAGACCCAGTACTTC; CDR3: CASSLDPRRGQETQYF
size: once; V: TRBV6-5; J: TRBJ1-3; D: TRBD1; DNA: TGTGCCAGCAGTCGGGACAGGCTCTCTGGAAACACCATATATTTT; CDR3: CASSRDRLSGNTIYF
size: few; V: TRBV6-5; J: TRBJ1-3; D: -; DNA: TGTGCCAGCAAAAAGGCGCGGTACTCTGGAAACACCATATATTTT; CDR3: CASKKARYSGNTIYF
size: -; V: TRBV11-3; J: TRBJ2-1; D: TRBD2; DNA: TGTGCCAGCAGCCTCCGACTAGCGGGAGAGCTAGGCAATGAGCAGTTCTTC; CDR3: CASSLRLAGELGNEQFF
size: -; V: TRBV9; J: TRBJ2-1; D: TRBD2; DNA: TGTGCCAGCAGCGCGAACCCTAGCGGGAGGGCCACATCCTACAATGAGCAGTTCTTC; CDR3: CASSANPSGRATSYNEQFF
size: -; V: TRBV7-9; J: TRBJ2-7; D: -; DNA: TGTGCCAGCCGAGGGCCGTCCTACGAGCAGTACTTC; CDR3: CASRGPSYEQYF
size: -; V: TRBV24-1; J: TRBJ1-4; D: TRBD1; DNA: TGTGCCACCAGGAACGGGACAGTTATGGGAAAACTGTTTTTT; CDR3: CATRNGTVMGKLFF
size: -; V: TRBV11-2; J: TRBJ2-3; D: -; DNA: TGTGCCAGCAGCTTTGGCACGAGCACAGATACGCAGTATTTT; CDR3: CASSFGTSTDTQYF
size: -; V: TRBV4-2; J: TRBJ2-5; D: TRBD1; DNA: TGTGCCAGCAGCCTGGGACAGGGGGACGGGCAAGAGACCCAGTACTTC; CDR3: CASSLGQGDGQETQYF
size: -; V: TRBV2; J: TRBJ1-5; D: -; DNA: TGTGCCAGCAGTTCAGGACGACAGAGGAGCAATCAGCCCCAGCATTTT; CDR3: CASSSGRQRSNQPQHF
size: -; V: TRBV24-1; J: TRBJ2-1; D: TRBD2; DNA: TGTGCCACCAGTGATTTAAGGGACTATCCGTACAATGAGCAGTTCTTC; CDR3: CATSDLRDYPYNEQFF
size: -; V: TRBV5-6; J: TRBJ2-7; D: -; DNA: TGTGCCAGCAGCACCCCCGCCAGCTACGAGCAGTACTTC; CDR3: CASSTPASYEQYF